The 23 T cell receptor beta chains presented below share a single source sample, sequenced in a study of cytomegalovirus exposure and HLA in healthy donors. PCR involved 60 Vbeta and 13 Jbeta primers. Assay used: immunoSEQ multiplex PCR; TCRdb lists only in-frame clones, some missing. The sample table sets out 130,000 or so clones. Sequenced sample: PBMCs. These TCRs come from a man aged 18 to 29 in good health and CMV-seronegative.

The chain is built from TRBV6-4 and TRBJ1-1; a weak D match, TRBD1 (5 bases). The CDR3 runs 12 residues. Germline CDR1 MRHNA, CDR2 SNTAGT. Trimming shortened V by 5 bases and J by 5 bases, and 9 bases separated the two germline ends. The CDR3 DNA reads as TGTGCCAGCAGTCCTAAGGGGACTGAAGCTTTCTTT. Residues: CASSPKGTEAFF.

The chain joins TRBV5-4 to TRBJ2-2; D might be TRBD2 (6 bases). Germline lookup yields CDR1 SGHNT and CDR2 YYREEE (reference sequence). This CDR3 is 13 amino acids long. V lost 0 bases and J 7 bases, leaving 7 bases between the germline ends. Written as DNA, the CDR3 is TGTGCCAGCAGCTTGGCCGGGGGCGGGGAGCTGTTTTTT. As protein: CASSLAGGGELFF.

The V gene is TRBV5-8, the J gene TRBJ2-3; 7 positions match TRBD1. This CDR3 contains 14 residues. CDR1 and CDR2 (germline): SGHTS, YDEGEE. Trimming cost V 2 bases and J 4 bases; bases outside gene matches: 4. CDR3 region: CASSLGGGPDTQYF. The CDR3, as DNA: TGTGCCAGCAGCTTAGGGGGCGGTCCAGATACGCAGTATTTT.

The CDR3: CATRQGALAGANVLTF. The CDR3, as DNA: TGTGCGACACGACAGGGGGCGCTAGCCGGGGCCAACGTCCTGACTTTC. J is TRBJ2-6 and V is TRBV28, with TRBD1 matching 10 bases. From germline, CDR1 is MDHEN and CDR2 SYDVKM. CDR3 length: 16 amino acids.

The V call is TRBV6-6, the J call TRBJ2-7, with TRBD1 identical over 8 bases. Per germline, CDR1 MNHNY and CDR2 SVGAGI (reference sequence). The CDR3 runs 14 residues. Trimming cost V 6 bases and J 2 bases; bases outside gene matches: 6. The CDR3, as DNA: TGTGCCAGCAGCTTCACGGACAGGGCCTACGAGCAGTACTTC. As protein: CASSFTDRAYEQYF.

The chain employs TRBV6-5 and TRBJ2-7, with TRBD1 matching over 8 bases. This CDR3 has 16 residues. V lost 0 bases to trimming and J lost 0 bases; unmatched junction nucleotides: 4. CDR1 and CDR2 (germline): MNHEY, SVGAGI. The CDR3 DNA is TGTGCCAGCAGTTACTCCGGGACAGGAGACTCCTACGAGCAGTACTTC. As protein: CASSYSGTGDSYEQYF.

CDR3 protein: CASSLLTGGTGNTIYF. CDR3 DNA sequence: TGTGCCAGCAGCTTATTAACAGGAGGGACTGGAAACACCATATATTTT. V is TRBV7-2 and J is TRBJ1-3; a weak D match, TRBD1 (5 bases). The CDR3 totals 16 residues. Germline V gene data show CDR1 as SGHTA and CDR2 as FQGNSA. The ends were cut back, 2 bases at V and 2 bases at J, with 13 bases in the middle.

The chain employs TRBV4-3 and TRBJ1-2; tentatively, D is TRBD1 (5 bases). In germline, CDR1 is LGHNA, CDR2 YSLEER. V was clipped by 0 bases and J by 4 bases, with 12 bases between them. There are 15 residues in the CDR3. The CDR3, as DNA: TGCGCCAGCAGCCAAGAAAGCGGGACGGCCTATGGCTACACCTTC. Its translation is CASSQESGTAYGYTF.

The chain carries TRBV7-2 and TRBJ1-5; D gene ambiguous. With 1 base removed from V and 1 base from J, the gap between germline ends came to 14 bases. CDR3 size: 17 residues. Germline-derived CDR1 and CDR2 are SGHTA and FQGNSA. This CDR3 is CASSLDGPSLSNQPQHF. In nucleotides, the CDR3 is TGTGCCAGCAGCTTAGACGGTCCCTCCTTGAGCAATCAGCCCCAGCATTTT.

The rearrangement joins TRBV5-1 to TRBJ2-3; TRBD2 is a possible D gene (6 bases). This CDR3 spans 15 amino acids. Germline-derived CDR1 and CDR2 are SGHRS and YFSETQ. Trimming stripped 2 bases from V and 3 bases from J, with 13 bases between. The CDR3 reads CASSFQSGETDTQYF. In DNA form, the CDR3 reads TGCGCCAGCAGCTTCCAGTCGGGAGAGACAGATACGCAGTATTTT.

This chain connects TRBV7-3 to TRBJ2-5, with TRBD2 matching 10 bases. This CDR3 spans 15 amino acids. With V trimmed by 5 bases and J by 4 bases, 7 bases remained unmatched. Germline V CDR1 and CDR2: SGHTA, FQGTGA. CDR3 residues: CASSPQLAGAETQYF. The CDR3 bases are TGTGCCAGCAGCCCTCAGCTAGCGGGAGCAGAGACCCAGTACTTC.

The J gene is TRBJ2-4, the V gene TRBV28; possibly TRBD2 for D (5 bases). The CDR3 sequence is 15 residues long. V lost 5 bases to trimming and J lost 1 base, with 12 bases between them. CDR1 is MDHEN, CDR2 SYDVKM, per germline. The CDR3 here is CASSPPGEAKNIQYF. CDR3 DNA: TGTGCCAGCAGTCCTCCTGGGGAGGCCAAAAACATTCAGTACTTC.

This CDR3 reads CASSLSSGNQPQHF. The CDR3 DNA follows: TGTGCCAGCAGTTTATCCAGCGGAAATCAGCCCCAGCATTTT. The chain is built from TRBV27 and TRBJ1-5; the D is unclear. The V and J ends lost 0 bases and 4 bases respectively, with 7 bases between them. The CDR3 has 14 residues. CDR1 is MNHEY and CDR2 is SMNVEV in the germline V gene (reference sequence).

The CDR3 DNA reads TGCAGCGTTGCAGATGCGGCCGGGGAGCTGTTTTTT. As protein: CSVADAAGELFF. The chain links TRBV29-1 to TRBJ2-2; the D is unclear. CDR1 SQVTM and CDR2 ANQGSEA come from the germline V gene. V dropped 4 bases and J dropped 6 bases, with 9 bases sitting between them. The CDR3 is 12 amino acids.

V usage is TRBV7-6 and J usage is TRBJ2-7; 7 nucleotides agree with TRBD2. CDR1 and CDR2 from the germline V gene are SGHVS and FNYEAQ. This CDR3 region has 15 residues. Unmatched junction bases numbered 10, after V lost 5 bases and J lost 3 bases. The chain's CDR3 is CASSILAKENYEQYF. The CDR3 DNA reads TGTGCCAGCAGCATACTAGCGAAGGAAAACTACGAGCAGTACTTC.

The gene calls are TRBV5-1 and TRBJ2-7; 7 bases map to TRBD1. V shed 2 bases, J shed 2 bases, and the junction held 7 bases outside the gene matches. Germline assignment: CDR1 SGHRS and CDR2 YFSETQ. There are 15 residues in the CDR3. CDR3 sequence (DNA): TGCGCCAGCAGCTTTGCCGGGACAGAGACCTACGAGCAGTACTTC. Translation gives CASSFAGTETYEQYF.

This chain's CDR3 is CASSSYSGGTNTGELFF. The CDR3 DNA sequence: TGTGCCAGCAGCTCTTATAGCGGGGGCACGAACACCGGGGAGCTGTTTTTT. The chain combines TRBV7-3 with TRBJ2-2; 9 positions agree with TRBD2. This CDR3 has 17 amino acids. V gave up 4 bases and J gave up 0 bases; unmatched junction bases: 6. Germline V gives CDR1 SGHTA, CDR2 FQGTGA.

The chain employs TRBV2 and TRBJ2-7, with D possibly being TRBD2 (6 bases). Germline V lookup: CDR1 SNHLY, CDR2 FYNNEI. The CDR3 sequence is 16 residues long. V was pared by 6 bases and J by 4 bases, with 22 bases between. The CDR3 coding sequence is TGTGCCAGCAGCCCCGGTGGAGGGCAGGACCCATACGAGCAGTACTTC. It specifies CASSPGGGQDPYEQYF.

The chain has TRBV5-6 and TRBJ2-6, with 9 bases identical to TRBD1. Germline V gene sequence: CDR1 SGHDT, CDR2 YYEEEE. The CDR3 is made up of 17 amino acids. V lost 0 bases, J lost 0 bases, and 1 base stayed unmatched. The CDR3, as DNA: TGTGCCAGCAGCTTGGCGGGACAGGGCTCTGGGGCCAACGTCCTGACTTTC. This encodes CASSLAGQGSGANVLTF. Full variable domain (rest looked up from reference TRBV5-6 and TRBJ2-6): DAGVTQSPTHLIKTRGQQVTLRCSPKSGHDTVSWYQQALGQGPQFIFQYYEEEERQRGNFPDRFSGHQFPNYSSELNVNALLLGDSALYLCASSLAGQGSGANVLTFGAGSRLTVL.

The V and J genes are TRBV7-2 and TRBJ2-7, with a possible D match to TRBD2 (5 bases). Trimming took off 0 bases at V and 3 bases at J, with 12 bases between the two ends. The CDR3 runs 15 residues. Germline lookup yields CDR1 SGHTA and CDR2 FQGNSA. The CDR3 DNA follows: TGTGCCAGCAGCTTAGCGGCAGCGGAGTACTACGAGCAGTACTTC. This gives the protein CASSLAAAEYYEQYF. Variable domain in full (rest from reference TRBV7-2 and TRBJ2-7): GAGVSQSPSNKVTEKGKDVELRCDPISGHTALYWYRQSLGQGLEFLIYFQGNSAPDKSGLPSDRFSAERTGGSVSTLTIQRTQQEDSAVYLCASSLAAAEYYEQYFGPGTRLTVT.

This chain links TRBV29-1 with TRBJ2-1, with no clear D. Per germline, CDR1 SQVTM and CDR2 ANQGSEA. V lost 1 base, J lost 1 base, and 8 bases lay in between. This CDR3 has 14 amino acids. CDR3 nucleotide sequence: TGCAGCGTTGAAGGCAGGCTATCCTACAATGAGCAGTTCTTC. Translated: CSVEGRLSYNEQFF.

The chain links TRBV27 to TRBJ1-1, with no clear D. Germline V gives CDR1 MNHEY, CDR2 SMNVEV (reference sequence). Trimming removed 2 bases from V and 3 bases from J, with 7 bases in between. The CDR3 extends over 13 amino acids. Here the CDR3 reads CASSLTRDTEAFF. The CDR3 DNA reads TGTGCCAGCAGTTTAACTAGGGACACTGAAGCTTTCTTT.

The chain combines TRBV6-1 with TRBJ1-1, with 9 nucleotides matching TRBD1. CDR3 size: 16 residues. Trimming took 1 base from V and 2 from J; bases not matched to a gene: 5. Germline-derived CDR1 and CDR2 are MNHNS and SASEGT. The DNA of the CDR3 is TGTGCCAGCAGTGAAGTAACAGGGGGCGGTAACACTGAAGCTTTCTTT. Encoded protein: CASSEVTGGGNTEAFF.